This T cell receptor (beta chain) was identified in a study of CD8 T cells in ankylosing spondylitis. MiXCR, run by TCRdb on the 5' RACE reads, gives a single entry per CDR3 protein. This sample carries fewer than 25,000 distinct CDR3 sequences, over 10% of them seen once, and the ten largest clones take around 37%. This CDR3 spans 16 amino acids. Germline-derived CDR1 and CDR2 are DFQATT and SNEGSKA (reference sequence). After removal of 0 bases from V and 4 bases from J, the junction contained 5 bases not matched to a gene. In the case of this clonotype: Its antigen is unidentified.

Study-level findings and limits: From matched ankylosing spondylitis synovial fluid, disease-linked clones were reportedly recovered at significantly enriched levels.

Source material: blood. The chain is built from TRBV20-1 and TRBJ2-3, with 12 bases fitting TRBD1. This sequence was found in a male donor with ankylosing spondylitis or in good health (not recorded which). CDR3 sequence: CSARDWGTGGADTQYF. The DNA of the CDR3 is TGCAGTGCTAGAGATTGGGGGACAGGGGGCGCAGATACGCAGTATTTT.